Listed below are T cell receptor beta chains from one sample, sequenced in a study of T cell clonotyping in hematopoietic cell transplantation. Some clones are missing from TCRdb's copy, which holds only in-frame ones; the method was immunoSEQ multiplex PCR. The table has 8,500 to 14,000 clones, 89% seen once. The starting material was PBMCs, obtained 100 days after allogeneic stem cell transplant. These receptors all stem from a female patient aged 60 to 70 who had an allogeneic stem cell transplant from an unrelated donor, so the T cells may come from the graft donor. Some clones in this sample may be carry-over from other donors' samples. The CDR3 runs from the conserved cysteine through the conserved F or W. D genes are given only for firm matches. Clone sizes are given selectively: once, few, many, or a class where the clone is expanded.

>TRBV7-6|TRBD2|TRBJ2-2|-
CASSLEVAGVTGELFF
TGTGCCAGCAGCTTAGAGGTAGCGGGAGTCACCGGGGAGCTGTTTTTT
>TRBV4-2|-|TRBJ2-5|-
CASSQEVNREETQYF
TGTGCCAGCAGCCAAGAAGTGAACAGGGAAGAGACCCAGTACTTC
>TRBV18|TRBD1|TRBJ1-1|-
CASSPGDSRMNTEAFF
TGTGCCAGCTCACCAGGGGACAGTCGCATGAACACTGAAGCTTTCTTT
>TRBV6-5|-|TRBJ2-7|-
CASSYVGGAYEQYF
TGTGCCAGCAGTTACGTAGGTGGAGCCTACGAGCAGTACTTC
>TRBV18|-|TRBJ1-1|-
CASPSGKNTEAFF
TGTGCCAGCCCATCAGGAAAAAACACTGAAGCTTTCTTT
>TRBV2|-|TRBJ2-3|-
CASSGWAGSTDTQYF
TGTGCCAGCAGCGGCTGGGCAGGTAGCACAGATACGCAGTATTTT
>TRBV4-3|TRBD1|TRBJ1-2|-
CASSPLDRANYGYTF
TGCGCCAGCAGCCCCCTAGACAGGGCCAACTATGGCTACACCTTC
>TRBV4-3|TRBD2|TRBJ2-5|once
CASSQGLAGFQETQYF
TGCGCCAGCAGCCAAGGGCTAGCGGGTTTCCAAGAGACCCAGTACTTC
>TRBV7-9|TRBD2|TRBJ2-2|-
CASTHSGRDTGELFF
TGTGCCAGCACCCACAGCGGGAGGGACACCGGGGAGCTGTTTTTT
>TRBV6-6|TRBD1|TRBJ1-2|-
CASSSPGQEGGYTF
TGTGCCAGCAGCTCTCCGGGACAGGAAGGTGGCTACACCTTC
>TRBV20-1|-|TRBJ1-3|-
CSARTGNTIYF
TGCAGTGCTAGAACTGGAAACACCATATATTTT
>TRBV7-9|TRBD2|TRBJ2-1|-
CASIIPGGRVDEQFF
TGTGCCAGCATCATACCTGGCGGGAGGGTTGATGAGCAGTTCTTC
>TRBV27|-|TRBJ2-1|-
CASSRNFYNEQFF
TGTGCCAGCAGTCGGAACTTTTACAATGAGCAGTTCTTC
>TRBV2|-|TRBJ1-2|-
CASLFYGYTF
TGTGCCAGCCTTTTCTATGGCTACACCTTC
>TRBV30|-|TRBJ1-1|once
CAVSRGGGTEAFF
TGTGCCGTGAGCAGGGGAGGCGGCACTGAAGCTTTCTTT
>TRBV7-3|TRBD2|TRBJ2-7|-
CASSPASGSQNEQYF
TGTGCCAGCAGTCCGGCTAGCGGGAGTCAGAACGAGCAGTACTTC
>TRBV5-4|-|TRBJ2-2|-
CASADPLNTGELFF
TGTGCCAGCGCGGACCCTCTGAACACCGGGGAGCTGTTTTTT
>TRBV27|-|TRBJ1-4|-
CASSSPARNEKLFF
TGTGCCAGCAGCAGCCCCGCTAGGAATGAAAAACTGTTTTTT
>TRBV5-1|TRBD1|TRBJ2-5|-
CASNRDSNQETQYF
TGCGCCAGCAATCGGGACAGCAACCAAGAGACCCAGTACTTC
>TRBV2|-|TRBJ2-1|once
CASIQGHEQFF
TGTGCCAGCATTCAGGGACATGAGCAGTTCTTC
>TRBV9|-|TRBJ2-7|-
CASSVEGGGAEQYF
TGTGCCAGCAGCGTGGAAGGGGGAGGGGCCGAGCAGTACTTC
>TRBV6-5|TRBD2|TRBJ2-1|-
CASSYSGNNEQFF
TGTGCCAGCAGTTATAGCGGGAACAATGAGCAGTTCTTC
>TRBV9|-|TRBJ1-1|-
CASSEGANTEAFF
TGTGCCAGCAGCGAAGGGGCGAACACTGAAGCTTTCTTT
>TRBV19|-|TRBJ1-2|-
CASSIDLKTEDGYTF
TGTGCCAGTAGTATAGATCTAAAGACAGAGGATGGCTACACCTTC
>TRBV5-1|TRBD1|TRBJ2-7|once
CASSLLPGQGHEQYF
TGCGCTAGCAGCTTACTACCGGGACAGGGTCACGAGCAGTACTTC
>TRBV29-1|-|TRBJ1-1|-
CSVHRQAEAFF
TGCAGCGTTCACCGACAGGCCGAAGCTTTCTTT
>TRBV2|TRBD1|TRBJ2-5|few
CASIDRVLLETQYF
TGTGCCAGCATAGACAGGGTGCTGTTGGAGACCCAGTACTTC
>TRBV7-9|-|TRBJ2-7|-
CASSLARGTLSYEQYF
TGTGCCAGCAGCTTAGCCCGCGGGACACTCTCCTACGAGCAGTACTTC
>TRBV18|TRBD1|TRBJ1-5|-
CASSPLWAGGNQPQHF
TGTGCCAGCTCACCTCTGTGGGCAGGGGGAAATCAGCCCCAGCATTTT
>TRBV6-5|TRBD1|TRBJ2-3|-
CASSSVRGSTDTQYF
TGTGCCAGCAGTTCGGTCAGGGGGAGCACAGATACGCAGTATTTT
>TRBV4-3|-|TRBJ1-6|-
CASSQGRDSPLHF
TGCGCCAGCAGCCAAGGGAGGGATTCACCCCTCCACTTT
>TRBV19|-|TRBJ1-5|once
CASRRDHNQPQHF
TGTGCCAGTAGAAGGGACCACAATCAGCCCCAGCATTTT
>TRBV4-1|TRBD1|TRBJ2-1|-
CASSQEDGTGWNEQFF
TGCGCCAGCAGCCAGGAAGACGGGACAGGGTGGAATGAGCAGTTCTTC
>TRBV12-5|-|TRBJ2-7|few
CASGPEHFSYEQYF
TGTGCTAGTGGACCCGAGCATTTTTCCTACGAGCAGTACTTC
>TRBV14|-|TRBJ2-3|few
CASSQIQGIQEYF
TGTGCCAGCAGCCAAATACAGGGAATTCAAGAGTATTTT
>TRBV2|TRBD1|TRBJ1-4|-
CASSEGQATNEKLFF
TGTGCCAGCAGTGAGGGACAGGCGACTAATGAAAAACTGTTTTTT
>TRBV30|TRBD1|TRBJ2-7|once
CAWSGGDSSYEQYF
TGTGCCTGGAGTGGAGGGGACAGTTCCTACGAGCAGTACTTC
>TRBV7-2|TRBD1|TRBJ1-2|once
CASILATGDYGYTF
TGTGCCAGCATCCTGGCCACAGGGGACTATGGCTACACCTTC
>TRBV27|-|TRBJ1-4|-
CASSLSASEKLFF
TGTGCCAGCAGTTTGAGCGCCTCTGAAAAACTGTTTTTT
>TRBV7-2|-|TRBJ2-5|-
CASSLLDSGRETQYF
TGTGCCAGCAGCCTACTGGACAGTGGGAGGGAGACCCAGTACTTC
>TRBV7-2|-|TRBJ1-2|once
CASSLSESYGYTF
TGTGCCAGCAGCTTATCGGAGAGCTATGGCTACACCTTC
>TRBV29-1|-|TRBJ1-1|once
CSVEGRGVNTEAFF
TGCAGCGTTGAAGGGCGAGGGGTGAACACTGAAGCTTTCTTT
>TRBV5-4|-|TRBJ2-7|-
CASSLDRGLAYEQYF
TGTGCCAGCAGCTTGGATCGGGGACTCGCCTACGAGCAGTACTTC
>TRBV2|-|TRBJ1-1|-
CASSEVGGATEAFF
TGTGCCAGCAGTGAAGTAGGAGGGGCCACTGAAGCTTTCTTT
>TRBV29-1|-|TRBJ1-1|-
CSVEPGIGLDANTEAFF
TGCAGCGTTGAGCCAGGGATTGGTTTGGATGCGAACACTGAAGCTTTCTTT
>TRBV15|-|TRBJ1-1|-
CATSRGRMNTEAFF
TGTGCCACCAGCAGAGGACGGATGAACACTGAAGCTTTCTTT
>TRBV4-1|TRBD2|TRBJ2-7|-
CASSHPLAGGSYEQYF
TGCGCCAGCAGCCATCCCCTAGCGGGAGGATCCTACGAGCAGTACTTC
>TRBV4-3|-|TRBJ2-7|few
CASSQDLVLRDEQYF
TGCGCCAGCAGCCAAGATTTGGTGTTGCGGGACGAGCAGTACTTC